This T cell receptor beta chain was sequenced during a study of T cells in Graves' hyperthyroidism and ophthalmopathy. Those patients with uncontrolled infection, other autoimmune disease, pregnancy or lactation were excluded. Blood was obtained at the first hyperthyroidism diagnosis, which preceded any ophthalmopathy symptoms. What was amplified from RNA transcripts were TCR beta CDR3 regions. HTBI primers drove first-round RT-PCR of the TCR CDR3. TCRdb re-called the multiplex PCR reads through MiXCR, storing one row per CDR3 protein. The data hold about 300,000 distinct CDR3 sequences, with around a quarter observed a single time. Study observations and caveats: Researchers report that a 13 V-J model separated ophthalmopathy from stable hyperthyroidism.

Trimming took 4 bases from V and 6 from J; bases not matched to a gene: 12. The germline gives CDR1 SGDLS, CDR2 YYNGEE. The CDR3 runs to 16 residues. This clonotype was recorded many times. Its antigen remains unknown. The chain has TRBV9 and TRBJ2-2; 7 bases line up with TRBD2. The sample was blood. This receptor was identified in a man in his forties with Graves' hyperthyroidism that later progressed to Graves' ophthalmopathy. The CDR3 protein is CASSPSAGLMPGELFF. CDR3 DNA: TGTGCCAGCAGCCCCTCAGCGGGACTCATGCCCGGGGAGCTGTTTTTT. The full variable domain, completed using reference TRBV9 and TRBJ2-2, is DSGVTQTPKHLITATGQRVTLRCSPRSGDLSVYWYQQSLDQGLQFLIQYYNGEERAKGNILERFSAQQFPDLHSELNLSSLELGDSALYFCASSPSAGLMPGELFFGEGSRLTVL.